This T cell receptor beta chain stems from a study of cytomegalovirus exposure and HLA in healthy donors. V was trimmed by 1 base and J by 4 bases, leaving 11 bases between them. CDR3 size: 14 residues. Per germline, CDR1 SGHTS and CDR2 YDEGEE. PCR employed 60 Vbeta and 13 Jbeta primers. Produced via immunoSEQ multiplex PCR; TCRdb's table is partial and in-frame only. The profile shows some 150,000 clones, 80% of them singletons. The sequenced sample consisted of PBMCs. The receptor was derived from a man between 25 and 39 years old in good health and CMV-seronegative. The chain is built from TRBV5-8 and TRBJ1-1; unclear D gene. The CDR3 here is CASSLTLIGTEAFF. The CDR3, as DNA: TGTGCCAGCAGCTTGACCCTTATCGGCACTGAAGCTTTCTTT.